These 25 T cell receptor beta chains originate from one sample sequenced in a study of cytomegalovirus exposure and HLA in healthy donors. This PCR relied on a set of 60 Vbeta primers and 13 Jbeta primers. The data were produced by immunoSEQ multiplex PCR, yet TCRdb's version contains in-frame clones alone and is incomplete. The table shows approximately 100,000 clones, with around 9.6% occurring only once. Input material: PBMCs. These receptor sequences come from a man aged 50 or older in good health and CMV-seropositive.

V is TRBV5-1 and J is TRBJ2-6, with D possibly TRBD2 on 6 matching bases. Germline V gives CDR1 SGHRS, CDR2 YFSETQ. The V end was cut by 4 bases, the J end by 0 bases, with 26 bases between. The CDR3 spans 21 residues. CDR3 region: CASSGEIGGIVGTSGANVLTF. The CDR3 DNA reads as TGCGCCAGCAGCGGAGAAATTGGGGGGATAGTAGGGACCTCTGGGGCCAACGTCCTGACTTTC.

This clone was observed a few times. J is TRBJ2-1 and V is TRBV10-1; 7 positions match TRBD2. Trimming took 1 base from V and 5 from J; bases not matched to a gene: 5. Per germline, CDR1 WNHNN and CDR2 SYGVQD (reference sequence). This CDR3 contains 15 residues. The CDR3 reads CASSEYKRGDNEQFF. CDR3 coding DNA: TGCGCCAGCAGTGAGTACAAGCGGGGTGACAATGAGCAGTTCTTC.

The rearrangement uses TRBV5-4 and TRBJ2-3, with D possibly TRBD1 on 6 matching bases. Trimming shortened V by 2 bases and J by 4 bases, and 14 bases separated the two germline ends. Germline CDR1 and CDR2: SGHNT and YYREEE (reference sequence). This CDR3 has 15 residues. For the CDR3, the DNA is TGTGCCAGCAGCTTATCAGGGGCCTCCGCAGATACGCAGTATTTT. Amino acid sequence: CASSLSGASADTQYF.

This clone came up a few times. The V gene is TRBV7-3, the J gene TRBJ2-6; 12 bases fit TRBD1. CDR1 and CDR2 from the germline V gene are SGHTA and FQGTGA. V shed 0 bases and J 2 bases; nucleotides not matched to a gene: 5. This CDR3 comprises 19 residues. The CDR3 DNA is TGTGCCAGCAGCTTAACCGGGACAGGGGGCTTGGCTGGGGCCAACGTCCTGACTTTC. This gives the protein CASSLTGTGGLAGANVLTF.

CDR3 nucleotide sequence: TGTGCCAGCAGCTTCCTAACAGGGGGCCACACTGAAGCTTTCTTT. It is translated as CASSFLTGGHTEAFF. This chain links TRBV5-6 with TRBJ1-1; TRBD1 matches at 9 bases. CDR1 and CDR2 from the germline V gene are SGHDT and YYEEEE. V dropped 2 bases and J dropped 3; count of bases not matched to a gene: 5. The CDR3 covers 15 residues.

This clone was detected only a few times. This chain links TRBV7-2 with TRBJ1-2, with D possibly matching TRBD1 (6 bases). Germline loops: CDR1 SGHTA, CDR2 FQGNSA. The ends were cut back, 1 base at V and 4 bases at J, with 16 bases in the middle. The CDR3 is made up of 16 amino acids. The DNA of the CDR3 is TGTGCCAGCAGCTTAGGGAGGGAGGGGGTATTCTATGGCTACACCTTC. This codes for CASSLGREGVFYGYTF.

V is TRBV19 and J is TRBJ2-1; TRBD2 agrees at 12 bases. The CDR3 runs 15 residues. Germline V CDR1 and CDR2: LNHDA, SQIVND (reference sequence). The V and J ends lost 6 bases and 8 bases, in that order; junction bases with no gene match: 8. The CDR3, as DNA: TGTGCCAGTAGAGAGACTAGCGGGAGTGCCTATGAGCAGTTCTTC. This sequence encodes CASRETSGSAYEQFF.

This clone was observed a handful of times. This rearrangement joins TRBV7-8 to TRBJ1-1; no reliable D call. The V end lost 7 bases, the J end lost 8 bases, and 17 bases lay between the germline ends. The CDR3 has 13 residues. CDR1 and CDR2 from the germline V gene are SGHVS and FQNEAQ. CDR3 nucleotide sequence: TGTGCCAGCAATTCCGGGAGGGAGCCAGAAGCTTTCTTT. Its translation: CASNSGREPEAFF.

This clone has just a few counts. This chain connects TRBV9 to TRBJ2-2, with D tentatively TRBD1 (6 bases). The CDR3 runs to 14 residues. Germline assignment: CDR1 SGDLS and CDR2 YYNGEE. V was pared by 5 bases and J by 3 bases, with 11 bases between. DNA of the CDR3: TGTGCCAGCAGGTGGACAGAGGACACCGGGGAGCTGTTTTTT. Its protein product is CASRWTEDTGELFF. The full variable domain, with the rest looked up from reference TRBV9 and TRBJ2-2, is DSGVTQTPKHLITATGQRVTLRCSPRSGDLSVYWYQQSLDQGLQFLIQYYNGEERAKGNILERFSAQQFPDLHSELNLSSLELGDSALYFCASRWTEDTGELFFGEGSRLTVL.

CDR3 in DNA: TGTGCCAGCAGTTCCTGGGCGGGCGAGCAGTACTTC. This sequence encodes CASSSWAGEQYF. The chain joins TRBV6-6 to TRBJ2-7, with a possible D match to TRBD2 (5 bases). Trimming removed 4 bases from V and 6 bases from J, with 10 bases in between. This CDR3 has 12 amino acids. Germline lookup yields CDR1 MNHNY and CDR2 SVGAGI (reference sequence).

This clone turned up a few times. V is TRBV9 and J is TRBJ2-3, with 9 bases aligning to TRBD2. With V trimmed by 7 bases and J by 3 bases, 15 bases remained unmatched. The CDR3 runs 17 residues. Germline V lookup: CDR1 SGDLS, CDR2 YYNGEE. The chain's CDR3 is CASLSPLAGVGTDTQYF. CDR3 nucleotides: TGTGCCAGCCTCAGTCCTTTAGCGGGAGTCGGTACAGATACGCAGTATTTT.

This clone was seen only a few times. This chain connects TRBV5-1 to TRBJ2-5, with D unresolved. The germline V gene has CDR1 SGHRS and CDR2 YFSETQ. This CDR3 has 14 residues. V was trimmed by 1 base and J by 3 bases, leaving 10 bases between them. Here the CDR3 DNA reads TGCGCCAGCAGCTTGAGTAAGCCCGAAGAGACCCAGTACTTC. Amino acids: CASSLSKPEETQYF. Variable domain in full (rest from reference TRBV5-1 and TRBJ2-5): KAGVTQTPRYLIKTRGQQVTLSCSPISGHRSVSWYQQTPGQGLQFLFEYFSETQRNKGNFPGRFSGRQFSNSRSEMNVSTLELGDSALYLCASSLSKPEETQYFGPGTRLLVL.

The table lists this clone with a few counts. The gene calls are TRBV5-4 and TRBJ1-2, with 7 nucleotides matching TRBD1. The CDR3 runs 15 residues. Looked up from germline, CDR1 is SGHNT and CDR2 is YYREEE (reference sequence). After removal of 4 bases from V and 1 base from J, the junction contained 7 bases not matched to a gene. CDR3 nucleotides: TGTGCCAGCAGCCCCGGGGACAGCGGTAACTATGGCTACACCTTC. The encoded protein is CASSPGDSGNYGYTF. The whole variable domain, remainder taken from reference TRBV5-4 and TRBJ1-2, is ETGVTQSPTHLIKTRGQQVTLRCSSQSGHNTVSWYQQALGQGPQFIFQYYREEENGRGNFPPRFSGLQFPNYSSELNVNALELDDSALYLCASSPGDSGNYGYTFGSGTRLTVV.

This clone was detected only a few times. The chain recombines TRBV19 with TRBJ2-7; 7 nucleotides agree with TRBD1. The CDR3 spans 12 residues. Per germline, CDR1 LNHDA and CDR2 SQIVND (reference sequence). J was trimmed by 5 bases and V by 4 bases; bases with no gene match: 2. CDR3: CASSTTGHEQYF. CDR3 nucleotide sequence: TGTGCCAGTAGTACGACAGGGCACGAGCAGTACTTC.

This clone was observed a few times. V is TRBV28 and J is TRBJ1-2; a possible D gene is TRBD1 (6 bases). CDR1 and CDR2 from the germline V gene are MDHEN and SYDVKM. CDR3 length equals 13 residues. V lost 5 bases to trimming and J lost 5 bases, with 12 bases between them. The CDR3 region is CASSPLDSYGYTF. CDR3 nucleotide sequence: TGTGCCAGCAGTCCCCTGGACAGTTATGGCTACACCTTC.

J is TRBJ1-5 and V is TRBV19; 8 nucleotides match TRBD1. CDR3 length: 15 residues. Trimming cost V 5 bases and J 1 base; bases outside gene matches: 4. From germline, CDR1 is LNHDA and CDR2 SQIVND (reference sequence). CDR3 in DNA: TGTGCCAGTAGTTCTCAGGGGGCAAGCAATCAGCCCCAGCATTTT. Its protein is CASSSQGASNQPQHF.

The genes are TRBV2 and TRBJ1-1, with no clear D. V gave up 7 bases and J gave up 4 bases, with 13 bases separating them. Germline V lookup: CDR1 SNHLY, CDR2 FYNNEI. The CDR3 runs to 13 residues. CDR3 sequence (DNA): TGTGCCAGCAAGGTGGGCGAGGGCACTGAAGCTTTCTTT. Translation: CASKVGEGTEAFF.

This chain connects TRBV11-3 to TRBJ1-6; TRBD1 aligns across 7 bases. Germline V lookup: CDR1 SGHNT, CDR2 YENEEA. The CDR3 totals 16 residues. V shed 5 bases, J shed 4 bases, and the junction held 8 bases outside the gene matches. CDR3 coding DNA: TGTGCCAGCAGCCCCCGGGACAGACCTTATAATTCACCCCTCCACTTT. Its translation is CASSPRDRPYNSPLHF.

The DNA of the CDR3 is TGTGCCAGCAGCTTAGGACACGCCGCCCAGACCCAGTACTTC. Translation gives CASSLGHAAQTQYF. The chain carries TRBV7-3 and TRBJ2-5, with D possibly matching TRBD1 (5 bases). Germline V CDR1 and CDR2: SGHTA, FQGTGA. Trimming took off 2 bases at V and 6 bases at J, with 13 bases between the two ends. The CDR3 loop spans 14 amino acids.

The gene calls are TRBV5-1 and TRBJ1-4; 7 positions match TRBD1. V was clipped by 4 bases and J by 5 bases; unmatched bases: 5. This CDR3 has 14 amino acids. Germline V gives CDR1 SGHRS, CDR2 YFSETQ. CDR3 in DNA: TGCGCCAGCAGCCAAGGCAGGGGGAATGAAAAACTGTTTTTT. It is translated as CASSQGRGNEKLFF.

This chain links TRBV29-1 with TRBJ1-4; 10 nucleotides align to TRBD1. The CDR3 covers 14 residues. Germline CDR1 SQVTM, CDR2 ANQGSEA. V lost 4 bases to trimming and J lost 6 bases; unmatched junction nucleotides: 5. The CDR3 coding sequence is TGCAGCGTTGGCGACAGGGGGCTTGATGAAAAACTGTTTTTT. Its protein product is CSVGDRGLDEKLFF.

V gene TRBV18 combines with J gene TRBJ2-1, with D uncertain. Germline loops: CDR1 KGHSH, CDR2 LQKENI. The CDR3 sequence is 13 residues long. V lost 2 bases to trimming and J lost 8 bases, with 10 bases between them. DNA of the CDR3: TGTGCCAGCTCACCAGGCGGATGGGATGAGCAGTTCTTC. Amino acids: CASSPGGWDEQFF.

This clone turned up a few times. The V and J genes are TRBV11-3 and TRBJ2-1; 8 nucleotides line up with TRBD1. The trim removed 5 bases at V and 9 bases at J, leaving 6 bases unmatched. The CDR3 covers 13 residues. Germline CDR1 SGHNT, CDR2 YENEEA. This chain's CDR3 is CASSRQGTSEQFF. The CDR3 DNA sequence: TGTGCCAGCAGCCGACAGGGGACAAGTGAGCAGTTCTTC. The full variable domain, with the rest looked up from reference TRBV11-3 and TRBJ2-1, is EAGVVQSPRYKIIEKKQPVAFWCNPISGHNTLYWYLQNLGQGPELLIRYENEEAVDDSQLPKDRFSAERLKGVDSTLKIQPAELGDSAVYLCASSRQGTSEQFFGPGTRLTVL.

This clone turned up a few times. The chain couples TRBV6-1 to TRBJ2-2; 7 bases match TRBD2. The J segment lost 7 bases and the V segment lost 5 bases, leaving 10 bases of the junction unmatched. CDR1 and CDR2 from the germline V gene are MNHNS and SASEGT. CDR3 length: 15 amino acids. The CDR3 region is CASSQSGKEGGELFF. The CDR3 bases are TGTGCCAGCAGTCAAAGCGGGAAGGAGGGCGGGGAGCTGTTTTTT.

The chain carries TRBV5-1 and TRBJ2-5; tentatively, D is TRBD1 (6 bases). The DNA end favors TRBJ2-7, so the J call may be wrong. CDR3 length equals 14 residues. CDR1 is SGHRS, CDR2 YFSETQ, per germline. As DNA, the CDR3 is TGCGCCAGCAGCTCCGGGACAAATTCCTACGAGCAGTACTTC. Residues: CASSSGTNSYEQYF.